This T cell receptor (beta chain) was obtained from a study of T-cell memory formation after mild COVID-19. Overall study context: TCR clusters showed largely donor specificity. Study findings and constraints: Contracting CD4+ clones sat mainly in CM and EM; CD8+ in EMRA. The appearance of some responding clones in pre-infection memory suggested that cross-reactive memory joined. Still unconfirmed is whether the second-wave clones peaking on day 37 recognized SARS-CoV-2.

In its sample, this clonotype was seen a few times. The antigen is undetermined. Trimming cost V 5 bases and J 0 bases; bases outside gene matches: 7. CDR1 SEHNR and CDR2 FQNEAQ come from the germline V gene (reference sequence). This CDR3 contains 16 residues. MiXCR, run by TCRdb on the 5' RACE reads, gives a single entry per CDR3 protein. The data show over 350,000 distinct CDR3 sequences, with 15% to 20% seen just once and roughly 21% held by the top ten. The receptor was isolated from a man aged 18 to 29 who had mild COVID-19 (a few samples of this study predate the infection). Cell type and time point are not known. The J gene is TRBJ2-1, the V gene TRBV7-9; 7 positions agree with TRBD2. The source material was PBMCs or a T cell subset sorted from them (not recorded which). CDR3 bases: TGTGCCAGCAGCGGGAGGGAGTCGCGCTCCTACAATGAGCAGTTCTTC. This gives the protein CASSGRESRSYNEQFF. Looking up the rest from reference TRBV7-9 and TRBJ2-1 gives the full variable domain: DTGVSQNPRHKITKRGQNVTFRCDPISEHNRLYWYRQTLGQGPEFLTYFQNEAQLEKSRLLSDRFSAERPKGSFSTLEIQRTEQGDSAMYLCASSGRESRSYNEQFFGPGTRLTVL.